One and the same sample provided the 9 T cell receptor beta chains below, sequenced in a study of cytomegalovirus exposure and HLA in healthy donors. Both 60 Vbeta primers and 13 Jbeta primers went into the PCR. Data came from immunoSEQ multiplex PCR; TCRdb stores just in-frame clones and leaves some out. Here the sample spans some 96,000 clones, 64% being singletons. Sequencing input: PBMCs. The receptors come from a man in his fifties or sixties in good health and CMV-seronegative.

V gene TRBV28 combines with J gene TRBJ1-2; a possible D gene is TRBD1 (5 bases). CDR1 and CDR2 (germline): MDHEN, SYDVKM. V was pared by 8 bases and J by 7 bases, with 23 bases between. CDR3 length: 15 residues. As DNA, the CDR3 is TGTGCCAGCCGGGGCGGGGATCCCAGGGCGTCTGGCTACACCTTC. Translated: CASRGGDPRASGYTF.

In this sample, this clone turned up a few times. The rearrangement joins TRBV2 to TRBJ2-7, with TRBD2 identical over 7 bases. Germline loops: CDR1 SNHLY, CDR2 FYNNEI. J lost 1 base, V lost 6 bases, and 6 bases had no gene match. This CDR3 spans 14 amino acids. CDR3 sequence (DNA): TGTGCCAGCAGGGGTAGCGGGCTTTCCTACGAGCAGTACTTC. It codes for CASRGSGLSYEQYF.

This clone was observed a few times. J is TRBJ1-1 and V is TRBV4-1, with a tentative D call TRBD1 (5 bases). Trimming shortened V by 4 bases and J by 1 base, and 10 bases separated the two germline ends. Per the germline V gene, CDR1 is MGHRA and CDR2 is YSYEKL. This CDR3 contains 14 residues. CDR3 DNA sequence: TGCGCCAGCAGCCCACGCGGGACGAACACTGAAGCTTTCTTT. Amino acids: CASSPRGTNTEAFF.

The CDR3 is CASSPRTDSNEQYF. In DNA, the CDR3 is TGCGCCAGCAGCCCGCGGACAGATTCGAACGAGCAGTACTTC. This chain connects TRBV5-1 to TRBJ2-7; TRBD1 is a possible D gene (6 bases). V was shortened by 4 bases and J by 5 bases, with 16 bases between the two germline ends. Germline values: CDR1 SGHRS, CDR2 YFSETQ. The CDR3 contains 14 residues.

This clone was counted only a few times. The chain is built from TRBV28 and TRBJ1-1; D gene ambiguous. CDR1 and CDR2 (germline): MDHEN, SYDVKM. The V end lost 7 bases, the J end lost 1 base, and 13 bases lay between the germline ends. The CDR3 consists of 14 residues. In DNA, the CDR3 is TGTGCCAGCAAGCCCCCCGGTTCGAACACTGAAGCTTTCTTT. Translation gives CASKPPGSNTEAFF.

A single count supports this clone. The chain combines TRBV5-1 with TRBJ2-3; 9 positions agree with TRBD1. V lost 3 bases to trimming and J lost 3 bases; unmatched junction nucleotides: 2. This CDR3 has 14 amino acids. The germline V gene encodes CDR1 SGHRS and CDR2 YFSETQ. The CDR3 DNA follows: TGCGCCAGCAGCTACGGGACAGGGACAGATACGCAGTATTTT. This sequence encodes CASSYGTGTDTQYF.

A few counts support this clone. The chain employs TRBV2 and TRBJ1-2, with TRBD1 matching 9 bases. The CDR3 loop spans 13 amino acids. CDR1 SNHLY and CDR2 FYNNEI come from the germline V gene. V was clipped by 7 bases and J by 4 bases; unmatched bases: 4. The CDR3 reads CASILTGGYGYTF. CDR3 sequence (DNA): TGTGCCAGCATTCTGACAGGGGGCTATGGCTACACCTTC.

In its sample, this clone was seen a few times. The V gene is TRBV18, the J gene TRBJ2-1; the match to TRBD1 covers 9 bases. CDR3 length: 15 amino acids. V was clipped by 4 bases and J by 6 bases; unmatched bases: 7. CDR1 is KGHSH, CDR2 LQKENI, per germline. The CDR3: CASSRSGTGTNEQFF. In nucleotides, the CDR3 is TGTGCCAGCTCACGCTCCGGGACAGGGACCAATGAGCAGTTCTTC.

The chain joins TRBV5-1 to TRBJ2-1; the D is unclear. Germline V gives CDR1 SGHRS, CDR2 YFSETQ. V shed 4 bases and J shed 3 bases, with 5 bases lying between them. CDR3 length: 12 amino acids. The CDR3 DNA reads TGCGCCAGCAGCCCCAACTACAATGAGCAGTTCTTC. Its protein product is CASSPNYNEQFF.